The present T cell receptor (beta chain) was sequenced within a study of a mutant IDH1 vaccine in newly diagnosed glioma. This table comes from immunoSEQ multiplex PCR, and its TCRdb copy is limited to in-frame clones, with some not included. This table has around 61,000 clones, roughly 76% appearing once. Germline assignment: CDR1 SGHRS and CDR2 YFSETQ. V was shortened by 3 bases and J by 0 bases, with 10 bases between the two germline ends. The CDR3 extends over 15 amino acids. For this clone: Its antigen is unidentified.

Time point defined: week 47, end of study. Vaccination used 300 ug of mutant IDH1 20-mer peptide per dose, with topical imiquimod. This chain joins TRBV5-1 and TRBJ2-1, with TRBD2 as a possible D gene (7 bases). The input for sequencing was PBMCs, taken from a glioma patient whose treatment included an IDH1 peptide vaccine. This clonotype was sampled from a man aged 45-65 years with glioma. CDR3 amino acids: CASSSRGGSYNEQFF. In DNA, the CDR3 is TGCGCCAGCAGCTCAAGGGGGGGCTCCTACAATGAGCAGTTCTTC.